This T cell receptor (beta chain) was captured in a study of T cell changes during pregnancy in multiple sclerosis. The method was immunoSEQ multiplex PCR; TCRdb's version includes in-frame clones alone and lacks a portion of them. The sample lists about 85,000 clones; more than 85% were seen once. The clonotype comes from a female donor with multiple sclerosis, enrolled in a pregnancy study. The sequencing used peripheral blood, collected in the first trimester of pregnancy.

The CDR3 nucleotides read TGTGCCAGCAGCTTAGCCCGAGCCGAGAACGGAGACTACGAGCAGTACTTC. Protein sequence: CASSLARAENGDYEQYF. The chain has TRBV7-2 and TRBJ2-7; D gene uncertain. Between the trimmed V and J ends, which lost 0 bases and 3 bases, there was a span of 18 bases. The CDR3 consists of 17 residues. Germline V lookup: CDR1 SGHTA, CDR2 FQGNSA.